The entry below describes one T cell receptor (beta chain). Its antigen remains unidentified. This sample was taken from a study of OX40 agonist ivuxolimab in advanced cancers. For the study at large: Each patient was given ivuxolimab into a vein every 2 weeks, at 0.01 to 10 mg/kg. Partial responses were achieved by three patients, of whom one had hepatocellular carcinoma and two had cutaneous melanoma.

This CDR3 has 14 residues. Germline-derived CDR1 and CDR2 are MDHEN and SYDVKM. V lost 5 bases to trimming and J lost 2 bases, with 13 bases between them. Here immunoSEQ multiplex PCR was the method, and the copy in TCRdb shows in-frame clones only, minus some. Here the sample spans tens of thousands of clones, about 90% being singletons. General study points: In CD8+ T cells, expanded clones were on average more numerous than in CD4+. Partial responders dosed at 0.1-3.0 mg/kg displayed clonal expansion ranking among the lowest.

The sample consisted of CD4+ or CD8+ T cells sorted from blood, taken in a trial of the OX40 agonist ivuxolimab. V and J are TRBV28 and TRBJ2-7; D is undetermined. The sequence derives from an adult with an advanced solid tumor such as melanoma, head and neck, liver or kidney cancer. The CDR3 here is CASSTSRIPYEQYF. CDR3 bases: TGTGCCAGCAGTACGAGCAGAATCCCCTACGAGCAGTACTTC.